This entry lists 19 T cell receptor beta chains sequenced from one sample in a study of post-analysis software for immune sequencing data. Points from the study as a whole: The five TRBV segments detected at higher frequency in patients than in controls included TRBV5-6, TRBV5-1 and TRBV20-1.

No antigen has been assigned to these receptors. Tagging with unique molecular identifiers was a feature of the TCR beta cDNA libraries. One entry per CDR3 protein results from TCRdb running MiXCR on the PCR reads. The profile shows 700,000 to 800,000 distinct CDR3 sequences, roughly 27% of them singletons. Sequenced: blood. These receptors came from a girl aged 10-17 years with multiple sclerosis.

This clonotype was picked up a small number of times. The rearrangement joins TRBV28 to TRBJ2-1; possibly TRBD2 for D (5 bases). V lost 9 bases to trimming and J lost 5 bases, with 14 bases between them. Germline CDR1 MDHEN, CDR2 SYDVKM. The CDR3 extends over 13 amino acids. CDR3 protein: CASWTLDHNEQFF. In DNA, the CDR3 is TGTGCCAGTTGGACTCTGGACCACAATGAGCAGTTCTTC.

Comment on this clonotype: The CDR3 end shows no conserved phenylalanine or tryptophan, and so a read error is likely. It is unclear where the CDR3 begins or ends on the DNA, so no DNA is shown, and the CDR3 is as TCRdb lists it. The chain is built from TRBV7-2 and TRBJ2-5; TRBD1 is the table's D call, not checked against the DNA. CDR1 SGHTA and CDR2 FQGNSA come from the germline V gene. The CDR3 has 15 amino acids, counting both end residues. The CDR3 loop reads CASSLMGGVGYTFGS.

This clonotype was found a few times. This sequence joins TRBV12-3 or TRBV12-4 and TRBJ2-1, with TRBD1 matching over 9 bases. Trimming at V came to 3 bases and at J to 0 bases, leaving 6 bases not matched to a gene. This CDR3 is 17 amino acids long. The CDR3 nucleotides are TGTGCCAGCAGTTTCAGGACAGGGGCCTCCTCCTACAATGAGCAGTTCTTC. Its protein is CASSFRTGASSYNEQFF.

The DNA for the CDR3 is TGTGCCAGCAGCCAGCTAGCGGGAGTGACAGATACGCAGTATTTT. It translates to CASSQLAGVTDTQYF. This chain connects TRBV3-1 to TRBJ2-3, with 10 nucleotides matching TRBD2. The CDR3 totals 15 residues. Germline values: CDR1 LGHDT, CDR2 YNNKEL (reference sequence). V shed 3 bases and J 3 bases; nucleotides not matched to a gene: 3.

The genes are TRBV29-1 and TRBJ2-7; no clear D. The CDR3 runs to 14 residues. Trimming pared 3 bases from V and 0 bases from J, leaving 12 bases between. Germline CDR1 and CDR2: SQVTM and ANQGSEA. This chain's CDR3 is CSVEETRSSYEQYF. The DNA of the CDR3 is TGCAGCGTTGAGGAGACACGGAGCTCCTACGAGCAGTACTTC.

This clonotype was seen a handful of times. DNA for the CDR3: TGTGCCAGCAGCGCGGCGGGGGTTCGGAGTAATTCACCCCTCCACTTT. It is translated as CASSAAGVRSNSPLHF. V gene TRBV27 combines with J gene TRBJ1-6; perhaps TRBD1 as D (5 bases). This CDR3 has 16 residues. V shed 6 bases and J shed 6 bases, with 18 bases lying between them. CDR1 and CDR2 from the germline V gene are MNHEY and SMNVEV (reference sequence).

The genes are TRBV12-3 or TRBV12-4 and TRBJ1-1; 10 nucleotides align to TRBD1. Germline trimming cut 1 base from V and 4 bases from J; bases unmatched to any gene: 12. This CDR3 region has 18 residues. This CDR3 is CASSLVLGTGEDSTEAFF. The CDR3 nucleotides read TGTGCCAGCAGTTTAGTCCTCGGGACAGGGGAAGATTCCACTGAAGCTTTCTTT.

This clonotype has more than one count but fewer than ten. The V and J genes are TRBV5-1 and TRBJ2-5; tentative D call: TRBD1 (5 bases). Deletions cut 4 bases from V and 2 bases from J, with 15 bases between. The length of the CDR3 is 15 residues. Germline V gene data show CDR1 as SGHRS and CDR2 as YFSETQ. CDR3 amino acids: CASSPNKGAQETQYF. CDR3 coding DNA: TGCGCCAGCAGCCCGAATAAAGGGGCTCAAGAGACCCAGTACTTC.

This clonotype was picked up one time. V usage is TRBV3-1 and J usage is TRBJ2-3; D is perhaps TRBD2 (5 bases). Germline loops: CDR1 LGHDT, CDR2 YNNKEL (reference sequence). The CDR3 is 14 residues long. V lost 2 bases and J lost 5, with 11 bases in between. The CDR3 DNA sequence: TGTGCCAGCAGCCAAAGCGGAACCGGAGATACGCAGTATTTT. The encoded protein is CASSQSGTGDTQYF.

This clonotype was observed a few times. The chain carries TRBV28 and TRBJ2-2; 7 bases align to TRBD2. Trimming cost V 3 bases and J 2 bases; bases outside gene matches: 3. The CDR3 is made up of 15 amino acids. CDR1 and CDR2 (germline): MDHEN, SYDVKM. The CDR3 reads CASSLGTTNTGELFF. For the CDR3, the DNA is TGTGCCAGCAGTTTGGGGACTACAAACACCGGGGAGCTGTTTTTT. Drawing the rest from reference TRBV28 and TRBJ2-2, the complete variable domain is DVKVTQSSRYLVKRTGEKVFLECVQDMDHENMFWYRQDPGLGLRLIYFSYDVKMKEKGDIPEGYSVSREKKERFSLILESASTNQTSMYLCASSLGTTNTGELFFGEGSRLTVL.

J is TRBJ1-1 and V is TRBV6-6, with 10 positions matching TRBD1. Looked up from germline, CDR1 is MNHNY and CDR2 is SVGAGI (reference sequence). With 6 bases clipped from V and 3 bases from J, the junction kept 4 bases outside the gene matches. CDR3 size: 14 residues. The CDR3 reads CASRSGTGDTEAFF. CDR3 DNA: TGTGCCAGCAGGTCCGGGACAGGGGACACTGAAGCTTTCTTT.

CDR3 nucleotides: TGCAGCGTTCTCCACGTGGGTATGGAGCAGTTCTTC. Encoded protein: CSVLHVGMEQFF. The chain recombines TRBV29-1 with TRBJ2-1; D not certain. The CDR3 totals 12 residues. Trimming removed 5 bases from V and 10 bases from J, with 15 bases in between. The germline CDR1 and CDR2 sequences are SQVTM and ANQGSEA.

This sequence joins TRBV7-9 and TRBJ1-2; D gene ambiguous. Germline V gene sequence: CDR1 SEHNR, CDR2 FQNEAQ (reference sequence). V lost 0 bases to trimming and J lost 4 bases, with 12 bases between them. The CDR3 is 15 amino acids. The CDR3 sequence is CASSLAAGQSYGYTF. The DNA of the CDR3 is TGTGCCAGCAGCTTAGCGGCGGGCCAGAGCTATGGCTACACCTTC. Full variable domain (missing parts from reference TRBV7-9 and TRBJ1-2): DTGVSQNPRHKITKRGQNVTFRCDPISEHNRLYWYRQTLGQGPEFLTYFQNEAQLEKSRLLSDRFSAERPKGSFSTLEIQRTEQGDSAMYLCASSLAAGQSYGYTFGSGTRLTVV.

V gene TRBV5-1 combines with J gene TRBJ2-1, with a tentative D call TRBD2 (5 bases). Germline values: CDR1 SGHRS, CDR2 YFSETQ. CDR3 length: 11 amino acids. Trimming removed 2 bases at V and 14 bases at J, with 11 bases between. The CDR3 nucleotides read TGCGCCAGCAGCTTCGGGCTAGCAAAGTTCTTC. Residues: CASSFGLAKFF.

The chain couples TRBV10-3 to TRBJ2-7; 8 bases fit TRBD2. CDR3 length equals 11 residues. Germline V CDR1 and CDR2: ENHRY, SYGVKD. Germline trimming cut 10 bases from V and 6 bases from J; bases unmatched to any gene: 5. The CDR3 is CANSGGGEQYF. CDR3 sequence (DNA): TGTGCCAACTCGGGGGGGGGCGAGCAGTACTTC.

This chain uses TRBV2 with TRBJ1-1; 8 bases line up with TRBD1. Germline V gives CDR1 SNHLY, CDR2 FYNNEI. Germline trimming cut 3 bases from V and 4 bases from J; bases unmatched to any gene: 7. The CDR3 loop spans 15 amino acids. The CDR3 DNA follows: TGTGCCAGCAGTGACCAGGGGGCGGGGGGCACTGAAGCTTTCTTT. Encoded protein: CASSDQGAGGTEAFF.

Only a few counts were recorded for this clonotype. The chain combines TRBV29-1 with TRBJ1-2; weak D call: TRBD1 (6 bases). This CDR3 region has 13 residues. Trimming left V 2 bases short and J 2 bases short, with 9 bases between. CDR1 and CDR2 from the germline V gene are SQVTM and ANQGSEA. This CDR3 reads CSVETGQNYGYTF. DNA of the CDR3: TGCAGCGTTGAAACTGGACAGAACTATGGCTACACCTTC.

V gene TRBV10-2 combines with J gene TRBJ1-1; maybe TRBD1 (5 bases). With 0 bases removed from V and 0 bases from J, the gap between germline ends came to 8 bases. The CDR3 runs 15 residues. Germline-derived CDR1 and CDR2 are WSHSY and SAAADI. The DNA of the CDR3 is TGCGCCAGCAGTGAGTCGAGAGGGGTGAACACTGAAGCTTTCTTT. Amino acids: CASSESRGVNTEAFF.

In this sample, this clonotype turned up a few times. The CDR3 DNA reads as TGTGCCAGCAGAGGACAGGGGGCAAGGGCCCATAATCAGCCCCAGCATTTT. Its protein product is CASRGQGARAHNQPQHF. The chain carries TRBV6-1 and TRBJ1-5; TRBD1 matches at 11 bases. With V trimmed by 6 bases and J by 4 bases, 11 bases remained unmatched. The CDR3 length is 17 residues. CDR1 is MNHNS, CDR2 SASEGT, per germline.